This paragraph covers one T cell receptor beta chain sequence. Its antigen is unknown. The data derive from a study of beta chain features in type 1 diabetes. General study findings and limits: Shorter TCRB CDR3s, moderately but significantly so, marked every one of the four CD4+ subsets in Type 1 diabetes patients.

All of the isolated RNA was reverse transcribed, so expressed TCRB transcripts were sequenced. Clones were read by immunoSEQ multiplex PCR, and TCRdb kept only the in-frame ones, dropping some. The table lists 120,000 or so clones, roughly a sixth of them singletons. Staining for CD45RO/CCR7/CD25/CD127/CD95/CD27 allowed sorting of CD4+ naive, central memory, regulatory and stem cell-like memory cells. V lost 11 bases and J lost 2; bases outside the gene matches: 10. Germline V gives CDR1 SNHLY, CDR2 FYNNEI. The CDR3 contains 14 residues. V and J are TRBV2 and TRBJ2-5; the match to TRBD2 covers 8 bases. The receptor's source is a young man with type 1 diabetes. What was sequenced was central memory CD4+ T cells from blood. The CDR3 nucleotides are TGTGCCTGCCATGTCACTAGCGGACAAGAGACCCAGTACTTC. Translation gives CACHVTSGQETQYF.